This section outlines one T cell receptor beta chain sequence together with its context. This CDR3 comprises 15 residues. Germline assignment: CDR1 MDHEN and CDR2 SYDVKM. V was clipped by 3 bases and J by 0 bases, with 12 bases between them. Clones were sequenced by immunoSEQ multiplex PCR, and TCRdb holds only the in-frame ones, with some missing. The sample carries around 69,000 clones, about 88% recorded once. These data belong to a study of OX40 agonist ivuxolimab in advanced cancers. Whole-study context: Earlier anti-PD-1, anti-PD-L1 or anti-CTLA-4 therapy was permitted; over 35% had received some.

This rearrangement joins TRBV28 to TRBJ2-7, with D maybe TRBD1 (6 bases). The receptor was isolated from an adult with an advanced solid tumor such as melanoma, head and neck, liver or kidney cancer. Source: CD4+ or CD8+ T cells sorted from blood, taken in a trial of the OX40 agonist ivuxolimab. CDR3 protein: CASSLYGTSSYEQYF. The CDR3 DNA reads TGTGCCAGCAGTTTGTACGGGACAAGCTCCTACGAGCAGTACTTC.